This TCR beta chain was documented in a study of regulatory T cells in long-lasting Graves disease. The sample's time point: newly diagnosed GD, antithyroid drugs for less than 3 months. Extracted PBMC RNA gave rise to the TCR library. Both iRepertoire HTBI primers and Arm-PCR of CDR3 regions were used to build the TCR beta libraries. TCRdb re-called the multiplex PCR reads with MiXCR, one entry per CDR3 protein. The sample lists a few hundred thousand distinct CDR3 sequences; 15% to 20% were seen once. This same sample was also taken into another study, of T cells in Graves' hyperthyroidism and ophthalmopathy.

Specimen: peripheral blood mononuclear cells (PBMCs), collected at new diagnosis, from a patient treated with antithyroid drugs. The source is a woman between 18 and 30 years old with Graves disease.

The CDR3 DNA reads as TGTGCCAGCTCACCACCGACCCAGCTCCAAGAGACCCAGTACTTC. Translated, it gives CASSPPTQLQETQYF. The genes are TRBV18 and TRBJ2-5; D not resolved. CDR1 is KGHSH, CDR2 LQKENI, per germline. The CDR3 runs 15 residues. The V end lost 0 bases, the J end lost 1 base, and 9 bases lay between the germline ends.